Given below is one TCR beta chain in context. This sample is part of a study of blood T cell repertoires in COVID-19. The data were produced by immunoSEQ multiplex PCR, yet TCRdb's version contains in-frame clones alone and is incomplete. The sample lists 310,000 or so clones; over 75% were seen once. Recruitment covered about 25 US areas and drew participants whose ages spanned about 18 to 95 years. Assignments of participants to cohorts depended upon their own reported clinical history. Two consecutive negative NP/OP PCR tests, clearance, or resolved symptoms defined Cohort 3 recovery. In germline, CDR1 is MNHEY, CDR2 SMNVEV (reference sequence). The ends lost 6 bases at V and 1 base at J; junction bases unmatched: 14. The CDR3 length is 17 residues.

The receptor's source is a woman younger than 35 who had recovered from COVID-19. Material: PBMCs or T cells enriched from blood (not recorded which). The chain is built from TRBV27 and TRBJ1-1; 7 bases are shared with TRBD1. DNA of the CDR3: TGTGCCAGCAGCACCGGGACAGTTTCTTCTTGGAACACTGAAGCTTTCTTT. Its protein is CASSTGTVSSWNTEAFF.